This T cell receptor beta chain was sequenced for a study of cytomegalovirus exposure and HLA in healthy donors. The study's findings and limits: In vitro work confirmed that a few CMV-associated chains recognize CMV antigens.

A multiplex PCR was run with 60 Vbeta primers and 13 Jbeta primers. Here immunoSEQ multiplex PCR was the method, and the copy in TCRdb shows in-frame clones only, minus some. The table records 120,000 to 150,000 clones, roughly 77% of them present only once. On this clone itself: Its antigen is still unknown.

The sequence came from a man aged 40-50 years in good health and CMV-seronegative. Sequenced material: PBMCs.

CDR3 coding DNA: TGCGCCAGCACCCCGGGACAGGGGCGCGGGAGTGGCTACACCTTC. It encodes CASTPGQGRGSGYTF. The chain joins TRBV10-2 to TRBJ1-2, with 10 positions matching TRBD1. V was clipped by 7 bases and J by 7 bases; unmatched bases: 12. The CDR3 has 15 residues. Per germline, CDR1 WSHSY and CDR2 SAAADI.